This T cell receptor (beta chain) originates from a study of blood T cell repertoires in COVID-19. Background on the study: Samples taken during acute and convalescent COVID-19 were collected in the United States, Italy and Spain.

Germline V CDR1 and CDR2: LGHNA, YSLEER. V was trimmed by 1 base and J by 6 bases, leaving 10 bases between them. This CDR3 contains 14 residues. Authors' data handling: Scientists estimated how many nucleated cells there were by amplifying reference gene primers. Sequenced by immunoSEQ multiplex PCR; TCRdb stores in-frame clones only, minus some. The V and J calls and clone size were taken over from that table, and D and trimming were inferred from the DNA. The sample yields roughly 200,000 clones, 75% to 90% seen once. This receptor was taken from a man in his sixties with acute or convalescent COVID-19. The sequenced material came from peripheral blood. This sequence joins TRBV4-3 and TRBJ1-5; D remains unclear. The CDR3 protein is CASSQVGVAQPQHF. As DNA, the CDR3 is TGCGCCAGCAGCCAAGTGGGAGTTGCTCAGCCCCAGCATTTT.